Below are 20 T cell receptor beta chains sequenced from a single sample in a study of CD8+CD57+ T cells in acquired aplastic anemia. The template for TCR beta VDJ and CDR3 sequence profiling was genomic DNA. TCRdb re-called the reads through MiXCR, storing one row per CDR3 protein. Among 150,000 to 200,000 distinct CDR3 sequences, over 60% were seen once, and the ten largest hold about 43%. Sample: sorted CD4+, CD8+, or CD8+CD57+ T cells (not recorded which) from PBMCs. Receptors were obtained from a human donor with severe aplastic anemia or a healthy control (not recorded which).

The V gene is TRBV25-1, the J gene TRBJ2-7; 15 bases line up with TRBD2. Unmatched junction bases numbered 11, after V lost 4 bases and J lost 7 bases. This CDR3 spans 17 amino acids. CDR1 is MGHDK, CDR2 SYGVNS, per germline. The DNA for the CDR3 is TGTGCCAGCAGTGCGCCCCGAGGGGGGACTAGCGGGGGGGAGCAGTACTTC. Protein: CASSAPRGGTSGGEQYF.

The chain is built from TRBV10-3 and TRBJ1-2, with 8 bases aligning to TRBD1. Germline assignment: CDR1 ENHRY and CDR2 SYGVKD. The CDR3 is made up of 13 amino acids. Losses at the gene ends were 6 bases for V and 5 bases for J; bases not matched to a gene: 5. DNA for the CDR3: TGTGCCATCAGCCCGGGACAGGATTATGGCTACACCTTC. Encoded protein: CAISPGQDYGYTF.

This sequence joins TRBV19 and TRBJ2-2, with D tentatively TRBD1 or TRBD2 (5 bases each). The CDR3 has 19 amino acids. Germline V gene data show CDR1 as LNHDA and CDR2 as SQIVND (reference sequence). The V end lost 4 bases, the J end lost 8 bases, and 29 bases lay between the germline ends. In DNA, the CDR3 is TGTGCCAGTAGTACACCAAAGTATCGGGACCCAACCTCTTCGGGGGAGCTGTTTTTT. It translates to CASSTPKYRDPTSSGELFF.

V usage is TRBV10-3 and J usage is TRBJ2-1; 9 positions match TRBD1. V dropped 6 bases and J dropped 5; count of bases not matched to a gene: 5. CDR3 length: 14 residues. Germline V lookup: CDR1 ENHRY, CDR2 SYGVKD. The CDR3 protein is CAIREDRGHNEQFF. Written as DNA, the CDR3 is TGTGCCATCAGGGAGGACAGGGGACACAATGAGCAGTTCTTC.

DNA of the CDR3: TGTGCCAGCAGCTTAGATAGGACTAGCGAGACCCAGTACTTC. This codes for CASSLDRTSETQYF. The chain carries TRBV7-9 and TRBJ2-5; TRBD2 agrees at 8 bases. J lost 5 bases, V lost 1 base, and 3 bases had no gene match. Germline CDR1 SEHNR, CDR2 FQNEAQ (reference sequence). The CDR3 consists of 14 residues. The complete variable domain, with remaining parts taken from reference TRBV7-9 and TRBJ2-5, reads DTGVSQNPRHKITKRGQNVTFRCDPISEHNRLYWYRQTLGQGPEFLTYFQNEAQLEKSRLLSDRFSAERPKGSFSTLEIQRTEQGDSAMYLCASSLDRTSETQYFGPGTRLLVL.

In this sample, this clonotype turned up many times. The rearrangement links TRBV30 to TRBJ1-4, with no clear D. This CDR3 contains 13 residues. Germline CDR1 reads GTSNPN; CDR2 reads SVGIG (reference sequence). The germline V and J ends were trimmed by 0 bases and 5 bases, with 7 bases remaining between them. The DNA of the CDR3 is TGTGCCTGGAGTGTACAAGTAAATGAAAAACTGTTTTTT. It is translated as CAWSVQVNEKLFF.

For this clonotype: Possible read error: a much larger clone is one base away. V gene TRBV13 combines with J gene TRBJ2-1; D gene unclear. CDR1 PRHDT and CDR2 FYEKMQ come from the germline V gene (reference sequence). The CDR3 is 15 residues long. V was cut by 8 bases and J by 5 bases, with 19 bases left in between. CDR3 in DNA: TGTGCCAGCCACCCCAAGACGGGTCTCCACAATGAGCAGTTCTTC. This encodes CASHPKTGLHNEQFF.

V gene TRBV9 combines with J gene TRBJ1-2; possible D gene TRBD1, 6 bases. Trimming cost V 3 bases and J 4 bases, with 16 bases left between them. From germline, CDR1 is SGDLS and CDR2 YYNGEE. The CDR3 runs 15 residues. In DNA, the CDR3 is TGTGCCAGCAGCGCCTCGGGGGGGGGCGGCTATGGCTACACCTTC. Residues: CASSASGGGGYGYTF.

A few counts support this clonotype. V and J are TRBV20-1 and TRBJ2-5, with 8 bases fitting TRBD2. Germline CDR1 and CDR2: DFQATT and SNEGSKA (reference sequence). This CDR3 spans 14 amino acids. The V segment lost 5 bases and the J segment 5 bases; nucleotides outside the gene matches: 10. The CDR3 sequence is CSAGEGLVEETQYF. Here the CDR3 DNA reads TGCAGTGCTGGGGAGGGACTAGTGGAGGAGACCCAGTACTTC.

The J gene is TRBJ1-1, the V gene TRBV19; tentatively, D is TRBD1 (5 bases). V was clipped by 1 base and J by 2 bases, with 17 bases between them. Germline loops: CDR1 LNHDA, CDR2 SQIVND (reference sequence). This CDR3 region has 17 residues. CDR3 loop: CASSIAVGRGINTEAFF. The CDR3 nucleotides read TGTGCCAGTAGTATAGCGGTGGGTAGGGGAATTAACACTGAAGCTTTCTTT.

The genes are TRBV20-1 and TRBJ2-5; perhaps TRBD2 as D (6 bases). Looked up from germline, CDR1 is DFQATT and CDR2 is SNEGSKA (reference sequence). The length of the CDR3 is 16 residues. Trimming shortened V by 3 bases and J by 1 base, and 18 bases separated the two germline ends. The CDR3 DNA follows: TGCAGTGCTAGGGGGGGTGGACGGACACTCCAAGAGACCCAGTACTTC. This encodes CSARGGGRTLQETQYF.

Of note for this clonotype: A read error may account for a junction end that differs from germline. This rearrangement joins TRBV7-8 to TRBJ2-3; 8 nucleotides agree with TRBD2. Looked up from germline, CDR1 is SGHVS and CDR2 is FQNEAQ. There are 16 residues in the CDR3. The CDR3 loop reads CASSRGAGVSTDTQYF. For the CDR3, the DNA is TGCGCCAGCTCCAGGGGAGCGGGGGTTAGCACAGATACGCAGTATTTT.

There are many counts of this clonotype. The V call is TRBV29-1, the J call TRBJ1-2; 7 bases fit TRBD1. This CDR3 is built from 13 residues. The trim removed 7 bases at V and 3 bases at J, leaving 8 bases unmatched. Germline V gene lookup returns CDR1 SQVTM and CDR2 ANQGSEA. DNA for the CDR3: TGCAGCGCCGTGACAGGGACCCACTATGGCTACACCTTC. It translates to CSAVTGTHYGYTF.

This clonotype was recorded a few times. V usage is TRBV15 and J usage is TRBJ2-2; D remains unclear. CDR1 is LNHNV and CDR2 is YYDKDF in the germline V gene (reference sequence). V lost 0 bases and J lost 7, with 6 bases in between. The CDR3 is made up of 13 amino acids. The CDR3 protein is CATSRDLGGELFF. In nucleotides, the CDR3 is TGTGCCACCAGCAGAGATCTCGGCGGGGAGCTGTTTTTT.

In its sample, this clonotype was seen a few times. This chain uses TRBV25-1 with TRBJ1-2; no clear D gene. The CDR3 covers 15 residues. Trimming pared 3 bases from V and 0 bases from J, leaving 11 bases between. The germline CDR1 and CDR2 sequences are MGHDK and SYGVNS. CDR3 in amino acids: CASSDPGRANYGYTF. The DNA of the CDR3 is TGTGCCAGCAGTGACCCTGGACGTGCTAACTATGGCTACACCTTC.

This clonotype showed up just a few times. This chain joins TRBV2 and TRBJ2-7, with a possible D match to TRBD1 (5 bases). There are 14 residues in the CDR3. Germline assignment: CDR1 SNHLY and CDR2 FYNNEI. Trimming took 5 bases from V and 2 from J, leaving 13 bases between them. CDR3 amino acids: CASSFHPQAYEQYF. CDR3 DNA sequence: TGTGCCAGCAGTTTCCATCCACAGGCCTACGAGCAGTACTTC.

As regards this clonotype: One junction end does not reproduce the germline sequence, and a read error may be involved. The chain is built from TRBV7-7 and TRBJ2-5; possibly TRBD2 for D (6 bases). The CDR3 contains 13 residues. Germline V gene sequence: CDR1 SSHAT, CDR2 FNYEAQ (reference sequence). CDR3 DNA: TGTGCTAGCAGCTTGGGGGGACAAGAGACCCAGTACTTC. Translated: CASSLGGQETQYF.

The chain is built from TRBV10-3 and TRBJ2-7; D possibly corresponds to TRBD2 (6 bases). Germline loops: CDR1 ENHRY, CDR2 SYGVKD. Trimming removed 4 bases from V and 2 bases from J, with 15 bases in between. The CDR3 covers 15 residues. Here the CDR3 reads CAISAGGLPPYEQYF. DNA of the CDR3: TGTGCCATCAGTGCTGGGGGACTCCCCCCCTACGAGCAGTACTTC.

The chain has TRBV7-2 and TRBJ2-7; unclear D gene. Deletions cut 5 bases from V and 2 bases from J, with 10 bases between. The CDR3 is made up of 13 amino acids. Germline CDR1 is SGHTA and CDR2 is FQGNSA. The CDR3 sequence: CASSIHQAYEQYF. CDR3 DNA: TGTGCCAGCAGCATACACCAGGCCTACGAGCAGTACTTC.

This clonotype has more than one count but fewer than ten. The rearrangement joins TRBV28 to TRBJ1-5; D is perhaps TRBD1 (5 bases). CDR3 size: 16 residues. Trimming took off 1 base at V and 2 bases at J, with 12 bases between the two ends. Per the germline V gene, CDR1 is MDHEN and CDR2 is SYDVKM. CDR3 residues: CASSLSGIGRNQPQHF. The CDR3, as DNA: TGTGCCAGCAGTTTATCAGGGATTGGGCGCAATCAGCCCCAGCATTTT.